The 5 T cell receptor beta chains below come from one sample, sequenced in a study of blood T cell repertoires in COVID-19. Assay used: immunoSEQ multiplex PCR; TCRdb lists only in-frame clones, some missing. The table lists a few hundred thousand clones, approximately 80% of them singletons. Source material: peripheral blood. These receptors all come from a woman of 80 years or more with active or convalescent COVID-19.

The CDR3 coding sequence is TGTGCCAGCAGTTTTACGAGATACGAGCAGTACTTC. Translated, it gives CASSFTRYEQYF. This rearrangement joins TRBV12-3 or TRBV12-4 to TRBJ2-7; no clear D gene. The CDR3 covers 12 residues. V was clipped by 3 bases and J by 4 bases, with 7 bases between them.

This sequence joins TRBV5-1 and TRBJ2-1; 9 positions agree with TRBD2. The CDR3 loop spans 16 amino acids. J gave up 9 bases and V 2 bases, and 12 bases lay outside the gene matches. The V gene's germline CDR1 is SGHRS and CDR2 YFSETQ. CDR3 bases: TGCGCCAGCAGCTTTGGCCCTAGCGGGGATCTGGGTGAGCAGTTCTTC. Protein product: CASSFGPSGDLGEQFF.

This chain joins TRBV7-3 and TRBJ2-5; 8 nucleotides agree with TRBD2. Per germline, CDR1 SGHTA and CDR2 FQGTGA. V shed 2 bases, J shed 4 bases, and the junction held 0 bases outside the gene matches. The CDR3 is 13 residues long. The CDR3, as DNA: TGTGCCAGCAGCTTACTAGCGGGAGAGACCCAGTACTTC. Protein sequence: CASSLLAGETQYF. Together with reference TRBV7-3 and TRBJ2-5, the CDR3 gives the full variable domain: GAGVSQTPSNKVTEKGKYVELRCDPISGHTALYWYRQSLGQGPEFLIYFQGTGAADDSGLPNDRFFAVRPEGSVSTLKIQRTERGDSAVYLCASSLLAGETQYFGPGTRLLVL.

This clone occurred many times. The chain links TRBV21-1 to TRBJ2-7; the table assigns TRBD1, which was not confirmed against the DNA. TRBV21-1 is a listed pseudogene. CDR3 length equals 16 residues. CDR3 coding DNA: TGTGCCAGCAGCAAATGGTGTGGGCAGGGGGCTTACGAGCAGTACTTC. Amino acid sequence: CASSKWCGQGAYEQYF.

V gene TRBV6-2 or TRBV6-3 combines with J gene TRBJ2-3; 10 bases map to TRBD2. Germline CDR1 is MNHEY and CDR2 is SVGEGT. The CDR3 is made up of 15 amino acids. V shed 5 bases and J 5 bases; nucleotides not matched to a gene: 7. The CDR3 here is CASSTAGGPRDTQYF. The CDR3, as DNA: TGTGCCAGCAGTACAGCGGGGGGGCCGCGAGATACGCAGTATTTT.